The T cell receptor beta chain under discussion was sequenced for a study of CD8+CD57+ T cells in acquired aplastic anemia. On this clonotype itself: Its matching antigen is unknown.

Study conclusions and caveats: A set of twenty-nine CD8+ CDR3 sequences was shared between patients and controls, and these sequences appeared highly expressed in patients.

TCR beta VDJ and CDR3 were profiled, and genomic DNA was the template. TCRdb called the reads again in MiXCR, with one record for every CDR3 protein. Among 400,000 to 450,000 distinct CDR3 sequences, just under 70% were seen once, and the ten largest hold under 4.5%. Germline V gene data show CDR1 as DFQATT and CDR2 as SNEGSKA (reference sequence). This CDR3 contains 15 residues. Trimming left V 1 base short and J 2 bases short, with 15 bases between. This sequence was found in a human donor in good health, serving as a control. The sample taken for sequencing was sorted CD4+, CD8+, or CD8+CD57+ T cells (not recorded which) from PBMCs. This chain connects TRBV20-1 to TRBJ2-7, with D perhaps matching TRBD2 (5 bases). In DNA, the CDR3 is TGCAGTGCTAGAGGTCCTGGGAGCCTTGCCTACGAGCAGTACTTC. Protein sequence: CSARGPGSLAYEQYF.